The entry that follows covers one T cell receptor (beta chain) sequence. Profiled with immunoSEQ multiplex PCR; TCRdb holds only in-frame clones, not every one. The repertoire holds some 170,000 clones, with approximately 88% as singletons. This sample is part of a study of blood T cell repertoires in COVID-19. Germline V gives CDR1 WNHNN, CDR2 SYGVQD (reference sequence). CDR3 length: 14 amino acids. The J segment lost 0 bases and the V segment lost 9 bases, leaving 5 bases of the junction unmatched. V is TRBV10-1 and J is TRBJ1-3; 7 positions agree with TRBD1. Input material: peripheral blood. This TCR was recovered from a woman aged 80 or over with active or convalescent COVID-19. CDR3 sequence: CARRDSPSGNTIYF. In DNA form, the CDR3 reads TGCGCCAGGAGGGACAGCCCCTCTGGAAACACCATATATTTT.